Shown below are 25 T cell receptor beta chains from a single sample sequenced in a study of response to subunit inactivated influenza vaccine. One entry per CDR3 protein, called by TCRdb with MiXCR from the RT-PCR reads. Seen here are about 520,000 distinct CDR3 sequences, approximately 7.2% observed once, and the top ten hold 10% to 15%. The sample consisted of PBMCs from blood, taken approximately 25 months after vaccination. The receptors here all came from a man between 50 and 75 years old who received an inactivated influenza vaccine.

The chain recombines TRBV3-1 with TRBJ1-6, with no clear D. The germline V and J ends were trimmed by 1 base and 0 bases, with 10 bases remaining between them. This CDR3 has 17 amino acids. Germline V gives CDR1 LGHDT, CDR2 YNNKEL (reference sequence). The CDR3 reads CASSQVGRTSYNSPLHF. The CDR3 DNA follows: TGTGCCAGCAGCCAAGTAGGCAGGACCTCCTATAATTCACCCCTCCACTTT.

At least ten counts were recorded for this clonotype. The chain uses TRBV7-8 and TRBJ2-3; tentatively, D is TRBD1 or TRBD2 (6 bases each). Germline CDR1 reads SGHVS; CDR2 reads FQNEAQ. The length of the CDR3 is 13 residues. The V gene lost 9 bases and the J gene lost 3 bases, with 13 bases spanning the gap. CDR3 nucleotide sequence: TGTGCCAGTGAGGAGGGGGAAACAGATACGCAGTATTTT. Translated, it gives CASEEGETDTQYF.

This clonotype was seen a few times. The J gene is TRBJ2-7, the V gene TRBV5-1; D perhaps matches TRBD2 (7 bases). The CDR3 totals 14 residues. From germline, CDR1 is SGHRS and CDR2 YFSETQ. Trimming took 5 bases from V and 5 from J, leaving 17 bases between them. The CDR3 region is CASSSTGGQNEQYF. CDR3 nucleotide sequence: TGCGCCAGCAGTTCGACCGGGGGGCAAAACGAGCAGTACTTC.

This clonotype was seen a few times. The genes are TRBV6-2 or TRBV6-3 and TRBJ2-7; perhaps TRBD2 as D (7 bases). V lost 5 bases and J 2 bases, leaving 16 bases between the germline ends. CDR3 length equals 15 residues. Per the germline V gene, CDR1 is MNHEY and CDR2 is SVGEGT. CDR3 DNA: TGTGCCAGCAGTAGGGGGGGAGTTGTCCCCTACGAGCAGTACTTC. Amino acid sequence: CASSRGGVVPYEQYF.

The sample holds a few counts of this clonotype. The chain carries TRBV25-1 and TRBJ2-7; D uncertain. Germline assignment: CDR1 MGHDK and CDR2 SYGVNS. V was clipped by 5 bases and J by 3 bases, with 17 bases between them. The CDR3 is 15 amino acids. The CDR3 DNA sequence: TGTGCCAGCAGTTCCTTCGATCCTTCGGTCTACGAGCAGTACTTC. It yields the protein CASSSFDPSVYEQYF.

V gene TRBV29-1 combines with J gene TRBJ2-7, with 8 nucleotides matching TRBD2. The CDR3 is made up of 12 amino acids. J gave up 3 bases and V 7 bases, and 5 bases lay outside the gene matches. Per germline, CDR1 SQVTM and CDR2 ANQGSEA. The CDR3 DNA is TGCAGCGCACTCGGGGGGGGCTACGAGCAGTACTTC. The encoded protein is CSALGGGYEQYF.

CDR3 in amino acids: CASNDRAGNEQYF. CDR3 sequence (DNA): TGTGCCAGCAACGACAGGGCGGGAAACGAGCAGTACTTC. V and J are TRBV7-2 and TRBJ2-7, with D possibly TRBD1 on 7 matching bases. Trimming removed 7 bases from V and 5 bases from J, with 15 bases in between. The CDR3 length is 13 residues. From germline, CDR1 is SGHTA and CDR2 FQGNSA.

A few counts support this clonotype. The rearrangement links TRBV6-2 or TRBV6-3 to TRBJ2-1; the D gene is possibly TRBD1 (6 bases). The germline gives CDR1 MNHEY, CDR2 SVGEGT. This CDR3 spans 15 amino acids. V was clipped by 6 bases and J by 7 bases, with 19 bases between them. CDR3 nucleotide sequence: TGTGCCAGCAGGCCCCCAGGGGTGTTAGGGAATGAGCAGTTCTTC. Its translation is CASRPPGVLGNEQFF.

CDR3 in amino acids: CASSPEGKKLFF. The CDR3 DNA follows: TGTGCCAGCAGCCCGGAGGGTAAAAAACTGTTTTTT. The rearrangement joins TRBV21-1 to TRBJ1-4. TRBV21-1 counts as a pseudogene. The CDR3 is 12 residues long.

This clonotype was seen ten or more times. The gene calls are TRBV5-1 and TRBJ2-2; possible D gene TRBD2, 5 bases. The germline V gene encodes CDR1 SGHRS and CDR2 YFSETQ. There are 16 residues in the CDR3. Trimming cost V 1 base and J 4 bases, with 14 bases left between them. The chain's CDR3 is CASSLSGSGSTGELFF. The DNA for the CDR3 is TGCGCCAGCAGCTTGTCGGGGAGTGGTAGCACCGGGGAGCTGTTTTTT.

This clonotype was seen a handful of times. The chain uses TRBV20-1 and TRBJ1-1; possibly TRBD1 for D (6 bases). The ends were cut back, 5 bases at V and 4 bases at J, with 14 bases in the middle. Germline CDR1 DFQATT, CDR2 SNEGSKA (reference sequence). There are 13 residues in the CDR3. This CDR3 reads CSASSGGGTEAFF. CDR3 coding DNA: TGCAGTGCTTCATCGGGAGGGGGCACTGAAGCTTTCTTT.

The rearrangement links TRBV20-1 to TRBJ2-2, with D possibly being TRBD1 (5 bases). This CDR3 contains 16 residues. V was clipped by 0 bases and J by 5 bases, with 16 bases between them. Germline-derived CDR1 and CDR2 are DFQATT and SNEGSKA (reference sequence). The CDR3 DNA reads as TGCAGTGCTAGAGATTTCCAGGGTCAATCGACCGGGGAGCTGTTTTTT. Its translation is CSARDFQGQSTGELFF.

Only a few counts were recorded for this clonotype. The chain has TRBV20-1 and TRBJ2-7; 8 bases align to TRBD1. This CDR3 contains 14 residues. CDR1 DFQATT and CDR2 SNEGSKA come from the germline V gene (reference sequence). V shed 4 bases, J shed 1 base, and the junction held 6 bases outside the gene matches. The CDR3 protein is CSAIDRGNSYEQYF. CDR3 nucleotide sequence: TGCAGTGCTATAGACAGGGGAAATTCCTACGAGCAGTACTTC.

This clonotype appeared many times. The chain combines TRBV5-1 with TRBJ2-1; D is possibly TRBD2 (6 bases). In germline, CDR1 is SGHRS, CDR2 YFSETQ. This CDR3 comprises 15 residues. Trimming shortened V by 1 base and J by 0 bases, and 8 bases separated the two germline ends. The DNA of the CDR3 is TGCGCCAGCAGCTTGACGGGGGTCTCCTACAATGAGCAGTTCTTC. This sequence encodes CASSLTGVSYNEQFF.

This clonotype came up a few times. The chain links TRBV5-1 to TRBJ2-7; TRBD2 matches at 15 bases. J gave up 6 bases and V 4 bases, and 14 bases lay outside the gene matches. Germline CDR1 SGHRS, CDR2 YFSETQ. The CDR3 is made up of 18 amino acids. Here the CDR3 reads CASSLTTGLAGGPVEQYF. In DNA, the CDR3 is TGCGCCAGCAGCCTAACAACCGGACTAGCGGGAGGGCCTGTCGAGCAGTACTTC.

This sequence joins TRBV27 and TRBJ1-6; TRBD1 matches at 7 bases. The junction had 4 bases not matched to a gene; V was cut back by 6 bases and J by 8 bases. The germline gives CDR1 MNHEY, CDR2 SMNVEV (reference sequence). The CDR3 has 13 amino acids. CDR3 coding DNA: TGTGCCAGCAGCGGGACAGTCTATTCACCCCTCCACTTT. It is translated as CASSGTVYSPLHF.

This clonotype was seen repeatedly, ten times or more. V is TRBV6-1 and J is TRBJ1-5, with D unclear. This CDR3 region has 15 residues. Germline CDR1 and CDR2: MNHNS and SASEGT. V was clipped by 0 bases and J by 7 bases, with 13 bases between them. As DNA, the CDR3 is TGTGCCAGCAGTGAAGCTATGTACGCGGGGCAGCCCCAGCATTTT. It encodes CASSEAMYAGQPQHF.

This clonotype was counted between two and nine times. The genes are TRBV4-2 and TRBJ2-3; perhaps D is TRBD1 or TRBD2 (7 bases each). V was trimmed by 5 bases and J by 5 bases, leaving 20 bases between them. From germline, CDR1 is LGHNA and CDR2 YNFKEQ. There are 16 residues in the CDR3. The chain's CDR3 is CASSGRGGGALDTQYF. The CDR3 DNA reads as TGTGCCAGCAGCGGCCGGGGAGGGGGCGCGTTAGATACGCAGTATTTT.

There are a few counts of this clonotype. The CDR3 spells CASSIIGDRGDYNEQFF. In DNA form, the CDR3 reads TGTGCCAGTAGTATTATTGGGGACAGGGGAGATTACAATGAGCAGTTCTTC. V and J are TRBV19 and TRBJ2-1, with 10 bases aligning to TRBD1. The V gene's germline CDR1 is LNHDA and CDR2 SQIVND (reference sequence). Trimming removed 3 bases from V and 4 bases from J; junction bases left unmatched: 9. The CDR3 has 17 residues.

With regard to this clonotype: A read error is possible here, since a much larger clone lies one base away. The gene calls are TRBV5-1 and TRBJ1-2, with 10 bases that match TRBD1. The V and J ends lost 0 bases and 9 bases, in that order; junction bases with no gene match: 8. Germline V lookup: CDR1 SGHRS, CDR2 YFSETQ. There are 15 residues in the CDR3. Here the CDR3 reads CASSLATDRGYSYTF. CDR3 nucleotides: TGCGCCAGCAGCTTGGCAACGGACAGGGGGTATAGCTACACCTTC.

J is TRBJ2-7 and V is TRBV20-1; 7 bases agree with TRBD1. V shed 3 bases, J shed 2 bases, and the junction held 10 bases outside the gene matches. CDR1 and CDR2 (germline): DFQATT, SNEGSKA (reference sequence). This CDR3 has 15 residues. In DNA form, the CDR3 reads TGCAGTGCTAGTCCACCACTTACAGGGGCCTACGAGCAGTACTTC. Translated: CSASPPLTGAYEQYF.

This clonotype was counted only a few times. The gene calls are TRBV4-2 and TRBJ2-6, with 12 bases matching TRBD2. CDR1 and CDR2 (germline): LGHNA, YNFKEQ. There are 18 residues in the CDR3. Trimming cost V 5 bases and J 0 bases; bases outside gene matches: 5. The CDR3 sequence: CASSDRTSGISGANVLTF. As DNA, the CDR3 is TGTGCCAGCAGCGACCGGACTAGCGGGATCTCTGGGGCCAACGTCCTGACTTTC.

The CDR3 DNA is TGCGCCAGCAGCCTTGGTGCTACCGACAATGAGCAGTTCTTC. This encodes CASSLGATDNEQFF. The chain carries TRBV5-1 and TRBJ2-1, with D unresolved. The CDR3 covers 14 residues. V was trimmed by 4 bases and J by 5 bases, leaving 13 bases between them. CDR1 is SGHRS and CDR2 is YFSETQ in the germline V gene.

This clonotype was detected many times. The genes are TRBV9 and TRBJ2-3, with D uncertain. The CDR3 has 13 amino acids. The germline V and J ends were trimmed by 5 bases and 0 bases, with 7 bases remaining between them. CDR1 and CDR2 from the germline V gene are SGDLS and YYNGEE. CDR3 in DNA: TGTGCCAGCAGTCGAGGCAGCACAGATACGCAGTATTTT. Its translation is CASSRGSTDTQYF.

The table lists this clonotype with many counts. V gene TRBV7-2 combines with J gene TRBJ1-1; D gene uncertain. The CDR3 is 13 amino acids. CDR1 SGHTA and CDR2 FQGNSA come from the germline V gene. Trimming pared 4 bases from V and 0 bases from J, leaving 6 bases between. CDR3 amino acids: CASSSQMNTEAFF. CDR3 coding DNA: TGTGCCAGCAGCTCCCAAATGAACACTGAAGCTTTCTTT.